This T cell receptor (beta chain) was captured by sequencing in a study of beta chain features in type 1 diabetes. This CDR3 region has 19 residues. V trimming: 10 bases; J trimming: 8 bases; junction bases outside the gene matches: 26. The V gene's germline CDR1 is LNHDA and CDR2 SQIVND (reference sequence). The investigators reverse transcribed all of the isolated RNA, so they sequenced expressed TCRB transcripts. Clones were read by immunoSEQ multiplex PCR, and TCRdb kept only the in-frame ones, dropping some. The sample carries 630,000 or so clones, around 15% recorded once. As for this clone: Its specificity is not known.

Overall study results and limits: Moderate yet significant TCRB CDR3 shortening was seen in Type 1 diabetes patients in all four CD4+ subsets.

This receptor was identified in a man between 18 and 29 years old with type 1 diabetes. The chain uses TRBV19 and TRBJ2-1; 10 bases are a match to TRBD1. The sample consisted of naive CD4+ T cells from blood. The DNA of the CDR3 is TGTGCCACCCGCGTTTCTGTTCCGACAGGGGGCGAGGTCCCCCATGAGCAGTTCTTC. Its translation: CATRVSVPTGGEVPHEQFF.